This T cell receptor beta chain originates from a study of beta chain features in type 1 diabetes. Whole-study context: Cells sorted and examined across all samples totaled 90 million to 120 million. Points from the study as a whole: Patients' naive, central memory and Treg TCRB repertoires seemed closer to one another than those of healthy donors. The study found moderately but significantly shorter TCRB CDR3s in all four CD4+ subsets of Type 1 diabetes patients.

The germline gives CDR1 LNHDA, CDR2 SQIVND (reference sequence). The V and J ends lost 0 bases and 9 bases respectively, with 9 bases between them. CDR3 size: 13 residues. Only a few counts were recorded for this clone. The antigen is undetermined. What was sequenced were expressed TCRB transcripts, since all of the isolated RNA had been reverse transcribed. Libraries were prepared by immunoSEQ multiplex PCR; TCRdb keeps only in-frame clonotypes and omits some of them. The data hold tens of thousands of clones, with 40% to 65% observed a single time. This receptor was taken from a woman in her thirties or forties with type 1 diabetes. This chain links TRBV19 with TRBJ2-1; tentatively, D is TRBD2 (6 bases). Sequencing input: Tregs from blood. CDR3 protein: CASSIDGGTEQFF. The CDR3 nucleotides are TGTGCCAGTAGTATAGACGGGGGAACTGAGCAGTTCTTC.